This T cell receptor beta chain was sequenced during a study of cytomegalovirus exposure and HLA in healthy donors. Use of 60 Vbeta and 13 Jbeta primers characterized the PCR. Sequenced by immunoSEQ multiplex PCR; TCRdb stores in-frame clones only, minus some. This table has a few hundred thousand clones, over 75% appearing once. The CDR3 has 13 residues. Per the germline V gene, CDR1 is KGHSH and CDR2 is LQKENI. Trimming removed 3 bases from V and 3 bases from J, with 9 bases in between. The chain links TRBV18 to TRBJ2-7; maybe TRBD2 (5 bases). The specimen was PBMCs. The TCR was taken from a girl aged 2 to 9 in good health and CMV-seronegative. The CDR3 region is CASSPSGYYEQYF. Here the CDR3 DNA reads TGTGCCAGCTCACCGAGCGGATACTACGAGCAGTACTTC.